This T cell receptor (beta chain) was sequenced during a study of T cell responses to AZD1222 COVID-19 vaccine. The study's findings and limits: Seropositivity was recorded at baseline in only 6 or 7 AZD1222 recipients.

Profiled with immunoSEQ multiplex PCR; TCRdb holds only in-frame clones, not every one. There are more than 150,000 clones in the sample; 87% occur only once, and about 3% lies in the top ten. A remark on this clone: Its antigen is as yet unknown.

Source: peripheral blood, taken on day 0 of MenACWY control vaccination. The clonotype comes from an adult in good health.

The CDR3 DNA reads TGCAGCGTTGAGGGGTTTAAGGGCTACACCTTC. Residues: CSVEGFKGYTF. The chain uses TRBV29-1 and TRBJ1-2, with D unresolved. The CDR3 covers 11 residues. CDR1 and CDR2 (germline): SQVTM, ANQGSEA. With 3 bases removed from V and 8 bases from J, the gap between germline ends came to 10 bases.